The rows below give T cell receptor beta chains drawn from one sample of a study of Ad26.COV2.S vaccination and SARS-CoV-2 variants. Only in-frame clones appear in the TCRdb table, and some are missing; sequencing was by immunoSEQ multiplex PCR. The table lists roughly 400,000 clones, around nine tenths of them singletons. Specimen: peripheral blood, collected in a trial of Ad26.COV2.S vaccine versus placebo. Source of these receptors: a person aged 18-60 years who received the Ad26.COV2.S COVID-19 vaccine or a placebo. Both conserved end residues are part of each CDR3. D genes are given only for firm matches.

d_gene: -
v_gene: TRBV7-2
j_gene: TRBJ1-2
CDR3nt: TGTGCCAGCAGCTTAGGCCTTGCCGATGGCTACACCTTC
CDR3aa: CASSLGLADGYTF

d_gene: -
v_gene: TRBV24-1
j_gene: TRBJ2-7
CDR3nt: TGTGCCACCAGTGATTTGTACAGGGAACCCTACGAGCAGTACTTC
CDR3aa: CATSDLYREPYEQYF

d_gene: TRBD2
v_gene: TRBV5-1
j_gene: TRBJ2-2
CDR3nt: TGCGCCAGCAGCTTGGCTTTCGGGAGGGGCACCGGGGAGCTGTTTTTT
CDR3aa: CASSLAFGRGTGELFF

d_gene: -
v_gene: TRBV11-3
j_gene: TRBJ1-1
CDR3nt: TGTGCCAGCAGCTTAGATCTGCGCGTCACTGAAGCTTTCTTT
CDR3aa: CASSLDLRVTEAFF

d_gene: -
v_gene: TRBV24-1
j_gene: TRBJ1-2
CDR3nt: TGTGCCACCAGTGGGGGGGGTCCCGTACGCGGCTACACCTTC
CDR3aa: CATSGGGPVRGYTF

d_gene: -
v_gene: TRBV2
j_gene: TRBJ2-3
CDR3nt: TGTGCCAGCAGGATGCAAACGGTATCTGCAGATACGCAGTATTTT
CDR3aa: CASRMQTVSADTQYF

d_gene: -
v_gene: TRBV4-1
j_gene: TRBJ2-1
CDR3nt: TGCGCCAGCAGCCAAGTCAATAGGGTCTACAATGAGCAGTTCTTC
CDR3aa: CASSQVNRVYNEQFF

d_gene: -
v_gene: TRBV14
j_gene: TRBJ1-6
CDR3nt: TGTGCCAGCAGCCAATACAGCCAAAGGAATTATAATTCACCCCTCCACTTT
CDR3aa: CASSQYSQRNYNSPLHF

d_gene: -
v_gene: TRBV7-8
j_gene: TRBJ1-2
CDR3nt: TGTGCCAGCAGCTCAGAGACGGAGTATGGCTACACCTTC
CDR3aa: CASSSETEYGYTF

d_gene: -
v_gene: TRBV5-1
j_gene: TRBJ2-1
CDR3nt: TGCGCCAGCAGCTTGGAGGCTAGCCGGCTTTCCTACAATGAGCAGTTCTTC
CDR3aa: CASSLEASRLSYNEQFF

d_gene: -
v_gene: TRBV9
j_gene: TRBJ2-1
CDR3nt: TGTGCCAGCAACCAGGGGGGCGGGTACAATGAGCAGTTCTTC
CDR3aa: CASNQGGGYNEQFF

d_gene: TRBD1
v_gene: TRBV6-4
j_gene: TRBJ1-2
CDR3nt: TGTGCCAGCAGTCCCACAGGACAGGCCGCGCACTATGGCTACACCTTC
CDR3aa: CASSPTGQAAHYGYTF

d_gene: TRBD1
v_gene: TRBV4-2
j_gene: TRBJ2-5
CDR3nt: TGTGCCAGCAGCCAACAGACAGGGGGCCAAGAGACCCAGTACTTC
CDR3aa: CASSQQTGGQETQYF

d_gene: -
v_gene: TRBV4-1
j_gene: TRBJ2-1
CDR3nt: TGCGCCAGCAGCCAAGGACCGGGGAGCTCCTACAATGAGCAGTTCTTC
CDR3aa: CASSQGPGSSYNEQFF